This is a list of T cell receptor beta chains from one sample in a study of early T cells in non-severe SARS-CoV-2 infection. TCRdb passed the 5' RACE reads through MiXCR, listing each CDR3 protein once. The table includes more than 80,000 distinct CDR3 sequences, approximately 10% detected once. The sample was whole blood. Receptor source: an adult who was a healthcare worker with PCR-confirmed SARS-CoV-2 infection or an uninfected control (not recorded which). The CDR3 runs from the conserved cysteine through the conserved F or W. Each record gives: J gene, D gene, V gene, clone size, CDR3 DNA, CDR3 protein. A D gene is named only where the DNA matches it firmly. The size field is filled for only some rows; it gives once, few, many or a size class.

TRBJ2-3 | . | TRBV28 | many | TGTGCCAGTAAGACTAGCACAGATACGCAGTATTTT | CASKTSTDTQYF
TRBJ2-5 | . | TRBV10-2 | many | TGCGCCAGCAGTGAAAGAGGGCTAGCAGAACAAGAGACCCAGTACTTC | CASSERGLAEQETQYF
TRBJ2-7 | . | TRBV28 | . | TGTGCCAGCAGTTTTAAGGGCTACGAGCAGTACTTC | CASSFKGYEQYF
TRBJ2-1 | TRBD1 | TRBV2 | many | TGTGCCAGCGGGAGACAGGGGAGTAACTACAATGAGCAGTTCTTC | CASGRQGSNYNEQFF
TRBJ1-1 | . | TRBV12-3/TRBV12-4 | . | TGTGCCAGCAGCTCGGGACGGATGAACACTGGAGCTTTCTTT | CASSSGRMNTGAFF
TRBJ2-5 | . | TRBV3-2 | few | TGTGCCAACAGCCACGGACAGCCGGCTGAGACCCAGTACTTC | CANSHGQPAETQYF
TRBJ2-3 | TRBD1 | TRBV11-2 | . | TGTGCCAGCAGCTTAGATCCAGGGGGCGCAGATACGCAGTATTTT | CASSLDPGGADTQYF
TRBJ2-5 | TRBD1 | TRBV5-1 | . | TGCGCCAGCGGGTCAGACAGGGGGCGACAAGAGACCCAGTACTTC | CASGSDRGRQETQYF
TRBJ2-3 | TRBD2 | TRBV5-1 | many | TGCGCCAGCAGGACTAGCCTCTCCACAGATACGCAGTATTTT | CASRTSLSTDTQYF
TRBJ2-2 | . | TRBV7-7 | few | TGTGCTAGCAGCTTAGTGGCCGGTCCGAACACCGGGGAGCTGTTTTTT | CASSLVAGPNTGELFF
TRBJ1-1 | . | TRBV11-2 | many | TGTGCCAGCAGCTTACCGGCAGGGCTACTGAACACTGAAGCTTTCTTT | CASSLPAGLLNTEAFF
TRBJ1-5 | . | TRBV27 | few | TGTGCCAGCAGGTTGCTCATGGATAGCAATCAGCCCCAGCATTTT | CASRLLMDSNQPQHF
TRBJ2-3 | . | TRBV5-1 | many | TGCGCCAGCAGCTTGGGACAGGGGCTAAGCGGGATCACAGATACGCAGTATTTT | CASSLGQGLSGITDTQYF
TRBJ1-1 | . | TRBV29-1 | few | TGCAGCGTTGCGACAGTTCTCATGAACACTGAAGCTTTCTTT | CSVATVLMNTEAFF
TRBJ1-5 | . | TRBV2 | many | TGTGCCAGCACCTCGGCCAGCAATCAGCCCCAGCATTTT | CASTSASNQPQHF
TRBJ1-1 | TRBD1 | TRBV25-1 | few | TGTGCCAGCAAGGGCAGGGGGCGATGGAAGACTGAAGCTTTCTTT | CASKGRGRWKTEAFF
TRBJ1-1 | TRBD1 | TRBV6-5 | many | TGTGCCAGCAGCCGTCTGGGGACAGGGGATGAAGCTTTCTTT | CASSRLGTGDEAFF
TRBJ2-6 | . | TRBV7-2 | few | TGTGCCAGCAGCTTAGGGGGCTCTGGGGCCAACGTCCTGACTTTC | CASSLGGSGANVLTF
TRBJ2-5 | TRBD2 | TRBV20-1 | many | TGCAGTGCCCTAGCGGGAGAGGAGGAGACCCAGTACTTC | CSALAGEEETQYF
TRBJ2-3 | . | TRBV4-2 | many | TGTGCCAGCAGCCCCCCGGGCCTTAGCACAGATACGCAGTATTTT | CASSPPGLSTDTQYF
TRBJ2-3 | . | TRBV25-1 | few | TGTGCCAGCAGTGATAGCTATTCGGCAGATACGCAGTATTTT | CASSDSYSADTQYF
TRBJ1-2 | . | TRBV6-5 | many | TGTGCCAGTTACGGAGGCCCCTCGGGCTACACCTTC | CASYGGPSGYTF
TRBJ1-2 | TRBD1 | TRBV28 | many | TGTGCCAGCACCCGGGGGACAGGGGGCAGCTATGGCTACACCTTC | CASTRGTGGSYGYTF
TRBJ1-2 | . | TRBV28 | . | TGTGCCGCCCACCGCAAATTAGGACAGCAGTATGGCTACACCTTC | CAAHRKLGQQYGYTF
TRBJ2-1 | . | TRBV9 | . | TGTGCCAGCAGCGTAGTGGGCCTCTACAATGAGCAGTTCTTC | CASSVVGLYNEQFF
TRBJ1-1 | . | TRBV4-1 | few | TGCGCCAGCAGCCAAGATCGGGGAAGGGAAGGCACTGAAGCTTTCTTT | CASSQDRGREGTEAFF
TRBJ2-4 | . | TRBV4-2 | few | TGTGCCAGCAGCCAAGATTGGGGTCCGTACCTAGCCAAAAACATTCAGTACTTC | CASSQDWGPYLAKNIQYF
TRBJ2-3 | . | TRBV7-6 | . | TGTGCCAGCAGTCCTTATAGTAGGGCAGATACGCAGTATTTT | CASSPYSRADTQYF
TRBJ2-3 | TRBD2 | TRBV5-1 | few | TGCGCCAGCAGCGAGGGACTAGCGGGCTCCACAGATACGCAGTATTTT | CASSEGLAGSTDTQYF
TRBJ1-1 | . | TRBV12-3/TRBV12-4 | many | TGTGCCAGCAGTTTGCCGGGAGGCACTGAAGCTTTCTTT | CASSLPGGTEAFF
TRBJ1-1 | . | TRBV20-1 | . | TGCAGTGCCAGTAGACCGACAGGATTGAACACTGAAGCTTTCTTT | CSASRPTGLNTEAFF
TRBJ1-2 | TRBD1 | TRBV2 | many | TGTGCCAGCAGTGAAGAGGGGGCGTCCGGCTACACCTTC | CASSEEGASGYTF
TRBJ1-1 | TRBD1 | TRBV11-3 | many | TGTGCCAGCAGCCAAACCGGGACAGCGAACACTGAAGCTTTCTTT | CASSQTGTANTEAFF
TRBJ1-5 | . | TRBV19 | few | TGTGCCAGTAGTATCCCCCCGGGGTATCAGCCCCAGCATTTT | CASSIPPGYQPQHF
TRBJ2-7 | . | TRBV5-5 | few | TGTGCCAGCAGCCTCACCGTAGGGTACGAGCAGTACTTC | CASSLTVGYEQYF
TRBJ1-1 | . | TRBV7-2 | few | TGTGCCAGCAGCCGGTCGGGTACTGAAGCTTTCTTT | CASSRSGTEAFF
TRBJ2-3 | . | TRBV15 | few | TGTGCCACCAGCAGAGATCTCGCAGATACGCAGTATTTT | CATSRDLADTQYF
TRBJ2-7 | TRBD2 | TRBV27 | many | TGTGCCAGCAGTTTGGGGGGGGAGCAGTACTTC | CASSLGGEQYF
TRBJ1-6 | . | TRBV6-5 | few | TGTGCCAGCAGTTACTCGAGTAGCTCCTATAATTCACCCCTCCACTTT | CASSYSSSSYNSPLHF
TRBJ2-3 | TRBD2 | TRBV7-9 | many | TGTGCCAGCAGCTTAGCTAGCGGGGGGAGCACAGATACGCAGTATTTT | CASSLASGGSTDTQYF
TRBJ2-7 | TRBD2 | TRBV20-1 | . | TGCAGTGCTTTCCCCCCCCCAGGGACTAGTAACCACGAGCAGTACTTC | CSAFPPPGTSNHEQYF
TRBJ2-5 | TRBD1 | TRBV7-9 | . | TGTGCCAGCAGCCGTAGACAGGGTCGGGGAGAGACCCAGTACTTC | CASSRRQGRGETQYF
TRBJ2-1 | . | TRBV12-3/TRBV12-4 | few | TGTGCCAGCAGCATAGGGGGGCCCTCCTACAATGAGCAGTTCTTC | CASSIGGPSYNEQFF
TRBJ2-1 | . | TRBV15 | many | TGTGCCACCAGCGGAGGCCCTTTTGGCAGGGGATACAATGAGCAGTTCTTC | CATSGGPFGRGYNEQFF
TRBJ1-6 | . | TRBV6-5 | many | TGTGCCAGCAGCCTAGAGCCGGGCTCAAATTCACCCCTCCACTTT | CASSLEPGSNSPLHF
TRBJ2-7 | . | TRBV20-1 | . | TGCAGTGCTAGGGGGCAGGGGGGAGTAGGATACGAGCAGTACTTC | CSARGQGGVGYEQYF
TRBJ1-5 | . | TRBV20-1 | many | TGCAGTGCTATGAAAGGGGCGAGGAATCAGCCCCAGCATTTT | CSAMKGARNQPQHF
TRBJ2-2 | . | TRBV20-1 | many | TGCAGTGCTGGCCTTTTAGAGTTGGGCAGCGGGGAGCTGTTTTTT | CSAGLLELGSGELFF
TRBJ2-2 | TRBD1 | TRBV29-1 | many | TGCAGCGTTGGGACAGGGACCACCGGGGAGCTGTTTTTT | CSVGTGTTGELFF
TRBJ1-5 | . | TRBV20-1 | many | TGCAGTGCTGTAGCCGGGACGTGGAATCAGCCCCAGCATTTT | CSAVAGTWNQPQHF
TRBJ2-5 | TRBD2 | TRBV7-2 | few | TGTGCCAGCAGCCCCTCCGGGAGGGCGGCCCTCAGGGGGACCCAGTACTTC | CASSPSGRAALRGTQYF
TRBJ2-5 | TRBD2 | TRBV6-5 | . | TGTGCCAGCACCCTGCCCGGGGGGGAGTTCCAAGAGACCCAGTACTTC | CASTLPGGEFQETQYF
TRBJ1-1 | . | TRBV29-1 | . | TGCAGCGTTGAAGATTCTCGGTACCCAGCTTTCTTT | CSVEDSRYPAFF
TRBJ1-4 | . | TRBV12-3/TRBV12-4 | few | TGTGCCAGCAGTGGGCAGGGACAACTAGGTGAAAAACTGTTTTTT | CASSGQGQLGEKLFF